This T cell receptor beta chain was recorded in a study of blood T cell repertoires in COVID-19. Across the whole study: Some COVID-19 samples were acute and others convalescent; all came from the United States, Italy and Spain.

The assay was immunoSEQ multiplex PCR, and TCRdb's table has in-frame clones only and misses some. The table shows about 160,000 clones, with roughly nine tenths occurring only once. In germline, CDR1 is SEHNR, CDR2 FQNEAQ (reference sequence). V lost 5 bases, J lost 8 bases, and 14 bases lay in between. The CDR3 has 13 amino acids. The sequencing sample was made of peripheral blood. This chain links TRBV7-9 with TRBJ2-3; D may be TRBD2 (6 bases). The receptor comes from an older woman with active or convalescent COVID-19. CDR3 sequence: CASSPNLGGTQYF. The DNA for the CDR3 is TGTGCCAGCAGCCCAAACCTCGGGGGTACGCAGTATTTT. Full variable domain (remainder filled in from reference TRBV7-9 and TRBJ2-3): DTGVSQNPRHKITKRGQNVTFRCDPISEHNRLYWYRQTLGQGPEFLTYFQNEAQLEKSRLLSDRFSAERPKGSFSTLEIQRTEQGDSAMYLCASSPNLGGTQYFGPGTRLTVL.